This T cell receptor beta chain derives from a study of control samples from healthy donors and cancer patients. Here immunoSEQ multiplex PCR was the method, and the copy in TCRdb shows in-frame clones only, minus some. The table shows under 200,000 clones, with 70% to 90% occurring only once. Germline V gene sequence: CDR1 LNHNV, CDR2 YYDKDF (reference sequence). The V gene lost 5 bases and the J gene lost 13 bases, with 23 bases spanning the gap. The CDR3 covers 15 residues. The rearrangement uses TRBV15 and TRBJ1-4; a weak D match, TRBD1 (6 bases). Sequencing used blood. This TCR came from a woman aged 25 to 39 in good health. The DNA of the CDR3 is TGTGCCACCAGCGAGCCGACAGGAGACCCTGAGGGACTGTTTTTT. Amino acid sequence: CATSEPTGDPEGLFF.